This TCR beta chain was observed in a study of cytomegalovirus exposure and HLA in healthy donors. It was with 60 Vbeta and 13 Jbeta primers that the PCR ran. Using immunoSEQ multiplex PCR, the repertoire was profiled, and TCRdb retains in-frame clones only, with some absent. The sample consists of under 200,000 clones, approximately 11% of them appearing once. Trimming shortened V by 1 base and J by 3 bases, and 18 bases separated the two germline ends. This CDR3 spans 17 amino acids. CDR1 SGHTA and CDR2 FQGNSA come from the germline V gene. The chain recombines TRBV7-2 with TRBJ1-1; perhaps TRBD1 as D (6 bases). This receptor was taken from a man aged 50 to 60 in good health and CMV-seropositive. The sequenced sample consisted of PBMCs. CDR3 nucleotides: TGTGCCAGCAGCTTAGGGTCTGGGAGGGGGGCAGACACTGAAGCTTTCTTT. It codes for CASSLGSGRGADTEAFF.